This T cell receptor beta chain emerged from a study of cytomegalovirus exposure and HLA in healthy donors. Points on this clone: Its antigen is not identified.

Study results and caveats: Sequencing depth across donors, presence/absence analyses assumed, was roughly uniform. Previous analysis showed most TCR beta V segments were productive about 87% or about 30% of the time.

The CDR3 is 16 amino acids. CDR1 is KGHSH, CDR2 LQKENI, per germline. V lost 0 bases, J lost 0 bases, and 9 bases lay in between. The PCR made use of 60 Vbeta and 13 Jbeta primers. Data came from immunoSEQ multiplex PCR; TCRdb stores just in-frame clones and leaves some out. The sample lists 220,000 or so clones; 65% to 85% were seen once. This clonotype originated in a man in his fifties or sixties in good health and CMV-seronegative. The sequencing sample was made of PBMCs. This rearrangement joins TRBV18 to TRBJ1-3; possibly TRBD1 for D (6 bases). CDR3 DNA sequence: TGTGCCAGCTCACCACCCTCGGACAGCTCTGGAAACACCATATATTTT. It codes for CASSPPSDSSGNTIYF.